The T cell receptor beta chain described here comes from a study of blood T cell repertoires in COVID-19. Background on the study: COVID-19 samples collected from the United States, Italy and Spain covered acute and convalescent phases. The analysed material was cDNA or gDNA that came from T cells, B-cell-depleted T cells, or PBMCs.

The J segment lost 6 bases and the V segment lost 0 bases, leaving 7 bases of the junction unmatched. From germline, CDR1 is SGHRS and CDR2 YFSETQ. This CDR3 has 15 residues. Per the authors' pipeline: Reference gene primers were amplified, and this amplification served to estimate nucleated cell counts. Method: immunoSEQ multiplex PCR; TCRdb's copy keeps in-frame clones and lacks some. That table supplies the V and J calls and clone size; D and trimming were determined from the DNA. The sample consists of approximately 110,000 clones, roughly 85% of them appearing once. This clone was seen more than once but under ten times.

This chain uses TRBV5-1 with TRBJ1-1; TRBD1 aligns across 8 bases. Sequenced input: peripheral blood. The receptor was isolated from a woman aged 55-69 years with COVID-19, enrolled during active disease. The CDR3 nucleotides read TGCGCCAGCAGCTTGGACGGACAGGGATCCGCTGAAGCTTTCTTT. This codes for CASSLDGQGSAEAFF.